The present entry profiles one T cell receptor (beta chain) with its context. Antigen: not known. The sample belongs to a study of OX40 agonist ivuxolimab in advanced cancers. About the study: Patients took ivuxolimab, an agonistic anti-OX40 (CD134) antibody. Recorded diagnoses for dose-escalation patients were hepatocellular carcinoma, melanoma, renal cell or head and neck cancer.

Per germline, CDR1 SGHRS and CDR2 YFSETQ. The CDR3 consists of 20 residues. V was clipped by 3 bases and J by 1 base; unmatched bases: 16. The study, taken as a whole, reports: At 0.1 to 3.0 mg/kg and by week 6, CD4+ and CD8+ T cells in the blood had expanded clonally. Averaged across samples, CD8+ T cells carried more expanded clones than CD4+ did.

Only in-frame clones appear in the TCRdb table, and some are missing; sequencing was by immunoSEQ multiplex PCR. The sample holds about 71,000 clones; about 81% are singletons and the top ten take 5%. The specimen was CD4+ or CD8+ T cells sorted from blood, collected in a trial of the OX40 agonist ivuxolimab. The chain employs TRBV5-1 and TRBJ2-6; TRBD1 agrees at 7 bases. The receptor was isolated from an adult with an advanced solid tumor such as melanoma, head and neck, liver or kidney cancer. The CDR3 protein is CASSSPLPRQGGSGANVLTF. DNA of the CDR3: TGCGCCAGCAGCTCGCCACTTCCCCGACAGGGTGGGTCTGGGGCCAACGTCCTGACTTTC.